This T cell receptor (beta chain) was sequenced in a study of blood T cell repertoires in COVID-19. In the original workflow: Amplifying reference gene primers gave estimates of nucleated cell counts. Produced via immunoSEQ multiplex PCR; TCRdb's table is partial and in-frame only. D and trimming were read from the DNA, whereas the V and J calls and clone size are those reported in that table. This sample yields approximately 130,000 clones, of which roughly 72% are seen a single time; 10% to 14% belongs to the top ten. The sample taken for sequencing was peripheral blood. The sequence was obtained from a human donor in a cohort sampled during active COVID-19.

The CDR3: CASSSRGTQYF. DNA for the CDR3: TGTGCCAGCAGCTCGCGGGGGACGCAGTATTTT. V and J are TRBV11-2 and TRBJ2-3, with TRBD2 matching over 7 bases. The CDR3 is 11 residues long. Per the germline V gene, CDR1 is SGHAT and CDR2 is FQNNGV. J was trimmed by 9 bases and V by 4 bases; bases with no gene match: 1.